What follows are 24 T cell receptor beta chains derived from one specimen sequenced in a study of T cell responses to AZD1222 COVID-19 vaccine. Sequencing was performed with immunoSEQ multiplex PCR; in TCRdb, only in-frame clones are kept and a portion is missing. The sample gives around 100,000 clones, about 90% of which show up once; around 4.8% is in the top ten. Here the sequenced sample was peripheral blood, taken on day 0 of AZD1222 vaccination. These receptors all come from an adult in good health.

With regard to this clone: As the CDR3 is not closed by the conserved phenylalanine or tryptophan, this likely results from a read error. No DNA is shown, since the ends of the CDR3 on it are uncertain; the CDR3 is the one TCRdb lists. The chain links TRBV6-5 to TRBJ1-6. CDR1 is MNHEY, CDR2 SVGAGI, per germline. The CDR3 has 11 amino acids, counting both end residues. The CDR3 sequence is CASSGPGPLSS.

The genes are TRBV7-9 and TRBJ1-2; D possibly corresponds to TRBD1 (5 bases). V was shortened by 5 bases and J by 8 bases, with 30 bases between the two germline ends. The CDR3 contains 18 residues. Per germline, CDR1 SEHNR and CDR2 FQNEAQ (reference sequence). The CDR3 coding sequence is TGTGCCAGCAGCCCCAGCCCGGGACGGATCTTTCGTAGTCCGGGCTACACCTTC. Its protein is CASSPSPGRIFRSPGYTF.

This clone appeared a single time. V and J are TRBV5-4 and TRBJ2-2; the D gene is possibly TRBD2 (5 bases). This CDR3 is 14 amino acids long. Deletions cut 4 bases from V and 1 base from J, with 8 bases between. The germline CDR1 and CDR2 sequences are SGHNT and YYREEE (reference sequence). The CDR3 reads CASSVGVNTGELFF. The CDR3 DNA is TGTGCCAGCAGCGTCGGGGTGAACACCGGGGAGCTGTTTTTT. Together with reference TRBV5-4 and TRBJ2-2, the CDR3 gives the full variable domain: ETGVTQSPTHLIKTRGQQVTLRCSSQSGHNTVSWYQQALGQGPQFIFQYYREEENGRGNFPPRFSGLQFPNYSSELNVNALELDDSALYLCASSVGVNTGELFFGEGSRLTVL.

The chain couples TRBV9 to TRBJ1-4; D is unclear. CDR3 length: 15 residues. Deletions cut 3 bases from V and 2 bases from J, with 11 bases between. The V gene's germline CDR1 is SGDLS and CDR2 YYNGEE. The CDR3 DNA is TGTGCCAGCAGCGAGTCCTCCGGGACTAATGAAAAACTGTTTTTT. This gives the protein CASSESSGTNEKLFF.

This chain links TRBV28 with TRBJ2-1; either TRBD1 or TRBD2 may supply D (5 bases each). The germline V and J ends were trimmed by 6 bases and 4 bases, with 16 bases remaining between them. Germline values: CDR1 MDHEN, CDR2 SYDVKM. The CDR3 spans 15 residues. The CDR3 nucleotides are TGTGCCAGCAGCATTACGGGACGGATATACAATGAGCAGTTCTTC. Its protein product is CASSITGRIYNEQFF. Filled out from reference TRBV28 and TRBJ2-1, the complete variable domain reads DVKVTQSSRYLVKRTGEKVFLECVQDMDHENMFWYRQDPGLGLRLIYFSYDVKMKEKGDIPEGYSVSREKKERFSLILESASTNQTSMYLCASSITGRIYNEQFFGPGTRLTVL.

This chain uses TRBV28 with TRBJ2-7; D gene uncertain. The CDR3 loop spans 14 amino acids. The germline V gene has CDR1 MDHEN and CDR2 SYDVKM. V shed 6 bases and J shed 2 bases, with 14 bases lying between them. DNA for the CDR3: TGTGCCAGCAGAATCGGGCACACAACCTACGAGCAGTACTTC. This gives the protein CASRIGHTTYEQYF.

The chain combines TRBV28 with TRBJ2-5; D not certain. Germline CDR1 MDHEN, CDR2 SYDVKM. V was trimmed by 10 bases and J by 0 bases, leaving 6 bases between them. The CDR3 has 11 residues. The CDR3 DNA reads TGTGCCACCGATAACCAAGAGACCCAGTACTTC. It encodes CATDNQETQYF.

The chain employs TRBV21-1 and TRBJ2-7. TRBV21-1 is tagged as a pseudogene. The CDR3 is made up of 12 amino acids. CDR3 bases: TGTGCCAGCAGCAAAGAGGCGTTTGAGCAGTACTTC. Protein sequence: CASSKEAFEQYF.

This clone was seen a single time. V is TRBV7-9 and J is TRBJ1-5; D unresolved. CDR1 is SEHNR, CDR2 FQNEAQ, per germline (reference sequence). V dropped 4 bases and J dropped 2 bases, with 3 bases sitting between them. This CDR3 contains 12 residues. The CDR3 region has the DNA TGTGCCAGCAGCTGGGGCAATCAGCCCCAGCATTTT. Its protein is CASSWGNQPQHF.

The V gene is TRBV9, the J gene TRBJ1-1; 7 bases map to TRBD1. The CDR3 covers 15 residues. Germline-derived CDR1 and CDR2 are SGDLS and YYNGEE. With 2 bases clipped from V and 4 bases from J, the junction kept 8 bases outside the gene matches. The CDR3 here is CASSVTTGMSTEAFF. DNA for the CDR3: TGTGCCAGCAGCGTTACGACAGGGATGAGCACTGAAGCTTTCTTT.

The chain links TRBV6-5 to TRBJ2-7; TRBD1 is a possible D gene (6 bases). The CDR3 has 15 amino acids. Trimming pared 7 bases from V and 0 bases from J, leaving 16 bases between. Germline V gene sequence: CDR1 MNHEY, CDR2 SVGAGI. The CDR3 protein is CASNPRWDNSYEQYF. CDR3 bases: TGTGCCAGCAATCCACGGTGGGACAACTCCTACGAGCAGTACTTC.

This chain links TRBV9 with TRBJ2-3, with TRBD2 matching 8 bases. V gave up 3 bases and J gave up 6 bases; unmatched junction bases: 9. Germline CDR1 SGDLS, CDR2 YYNGEE. The CDR3 spans 15 residues. The DNA of the CDR3 is TGTGCCAGCAGCGATTTTCCGGGAGGGGGGGATACGCAGTATTTT. Amino acid sequence: CASSDFPGGGDTQYF.

This chain links TRBV9 with TRBJ2-3; 7 bases fit TRBD1. The CDR3 is 14 amino acids. V lost 7 bases, J lost 0 bases, and 5 bases stayed unmatched. From germline, CDR1 is SGDLS and CDR2 YYNGEE. The CDR3 spells CASGRGPSTDTQYF. DNA of the CDR3: TGTGCCAGCGGAAGGGGGCCTAGCACAGATACGCAGTATTTT.

V is TRBV27 and J is TRBJ2-7; TRBD1 agrees at 9 bases. Per the germline V gene, CDR1 is MNHEY and CDR2 is SMNVEV (reference sequence). CDR3 length: 15 amino acids. Trimming cost V 3 bases and J 6 bases; bases outside gene matches: 9. This CDR3 reads CASSFGQGTGVEQYF. In DNA form, the CDR3 reads TGTGCCAGCAGTTTCGGACAGGGGACGGGGGTCGAGCAGTACTTC.

J is TRBJ1-6 and V is TRBV11-2; possibly TRBD1 for D (5 bases). Deletions cut 5 bases from V and 9 bases from J, with 17 bases between. The CDR3 consists of 15 residues. The germline CDR1 and CDR2 sequences are SGHAT and FQNNGV. The CDR3 sequence: CASSPQGRLSSPLHF. DNA of the CDR3: TGTGCCAGCAGCCCCCAGGGACGACTCAGTTCACCCCTCCACTTT. The full variable domain, in which reference TRBV11-2 and TRBJ1-6 provide the parts outside the CDR3, is EAGVAQSPRYKIIEKRQSVAFWCNPISGHATLYWYQQILGQGPKLLIQFQNNGVVDDSQLPKDRFSAERLKGVDSTLKIQPAKLEDSAVYLCASSPQGRLSSPLHFGNGTRLTVT.

The CDR3 reads CASSSYTGELFF. The CDR3 DNA reads as TGTGCCAGCAGCTCGTACACCGGGGAGCTGTTTTTT. This chain links TRBV7-3 with TRBJ2-2; D gene ambiguous. Trimming pared 4 bases from V and 3 bases from J, leaving 3 bases between. The germline gives CDR1 SGHTA, CDR2 FQGTGA. CDR3 length: 12 amino acids.

The gene calls are TRBV6-6 and TRBJ2-3; 12 bases match TRBD2. With 5 bases clipped from V and 7 bases from J, the junction kept 7 bases outside the gene matches. The CDR3 extends over 15 amino acids. The germline V gene has CDR1 MNHNY and CDR2 SVGAGI (reference sequence). In DNA form, the CDR3 reads TGTGCCAGCAGTCCCTCTAGCGGGGGGGCCTATACGCAGTATTTT. Its protein product is CASSPSSGGAYTQYF.

V is TRBV30 and J is TRBJ2-1; D not resolved. This CDR3 is 13 amino acids long. In germline, CDR1 is GTSNPN, CDR2 SVGIG (reference sequence). Trimming pared 5 bases from V and 0 bases from J, leaving 8 bases between. CDR3 nucleotides: TGTGCCTGGGTCCCGGGCTCCTACAATGAGCAGTTCTTC. It specifies CAWVPGSYNEQFF.

The chain uses TRBV2 and TRBJ1-3; no definite D call. This CDR3 contains 11 residues. The V gene lost 5 bases and the J gene lost 1 base, with 0 bases spanning the gap. Germline CDR1 SNHLY, CDR2 FYNNEI. CDR3 in amino acids: CASSSGNTIYF. Written as DNA, the CDR3 is TGTGCCAGCAGTTCTGGAAACACCATATATTTT.

The chain is built from TRBV5-1 and TRBJ2-1; no clear D. The CDR3 totals 15 residues. CDR1 and CDR2 (germline): SGHRS, YFSETQ. Trimming stripped 1 base from V and 0 bases from J, with 8 bases between. DNA of the CDR3: TGCGCCAGCAGCTTGAGTTGGACCTCCTACAATGAGCAGTTCTTC. It encodes CASSLSWTSYNEQFF.

V and J are TRBV29-1 and TRBJ2-1, with D perhaps TRBD1 (5 bases). The CDR3 consists of 14 residues. Trimming took 7 bases from V and 0 from J, leaving 13 bases between them. CDR1 is SQVTM, CDR2 ANQGSEA, per germline. The CDR3 coding sequence is TGCAGCGGGTTAGGGGCCAGCTCCTACAATGAGCAGTTCTTC. Translation gives CSGLGASSYNEQFF.

V is TRBV6-4 and J is TRBJ2-2; tentatively, D is TRBD2 (6 bases). V was pared by 3 bases and J by 4 bases, with 6 bases between. This CDR3 is 13 amino acids long. Germline V gene data show CDR1 as MRHNA and CDR2 as SNTAGT. The CDR3 bases are TGTGCCAGCAGTGAGACTAGCACCGGGGAGCTGTTTTTT. Its protein is CASSETSTGELFF.

V gene TRBV6-5 combines with J gene TRBJ2-7; D possibly corresponds to TRBD1 (6 bases). This CDR3 region has 16 residues. Germline CDR1 MNHEY, CDR2 SVGAGI. Trimming shortened V by 0 bases and J by 2 bases, and 14 bases separated the two germline ends. The DNA of the CDR3 is TGTGCCAGCAGTTACTCGGTCCTAGGGGGAGCCTACGAGCAGTACTTC. This sequence encodes CASSYSVLGGAYEQYF.

The chain links TRBV9 to TRBJ2-7; TRBD2 aligns across 9 bases. CDR3 length equals 17 residues. The V and J ends lost 3 bases and 2 bases, in that order; junction bases with no gene match: 12. Germline CDR1 is SGDLS and CDR2 is YYNGEE. CDR3 protein: CASSGAGPAGGPYEQYF. In DNA, the CDR3 is TGTGCCAGCAGCGGAGCGGGCCCAGCGGGGGGACCCTACGAGCAGTACTTC.